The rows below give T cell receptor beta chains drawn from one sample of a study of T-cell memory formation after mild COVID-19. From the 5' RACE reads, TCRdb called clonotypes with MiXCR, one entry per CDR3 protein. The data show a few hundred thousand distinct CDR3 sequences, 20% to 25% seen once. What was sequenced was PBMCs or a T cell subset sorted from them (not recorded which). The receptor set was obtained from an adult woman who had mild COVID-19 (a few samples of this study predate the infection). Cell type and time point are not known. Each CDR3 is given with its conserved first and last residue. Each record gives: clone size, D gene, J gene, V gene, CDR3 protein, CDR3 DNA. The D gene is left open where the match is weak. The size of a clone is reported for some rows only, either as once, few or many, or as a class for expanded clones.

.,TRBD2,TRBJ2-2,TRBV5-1,CASSSNSGGGTGELIF,TGCGCCAGCAGCTCAAATAGCGGGGGAGGCACCGGGGAGCTGATTTTT
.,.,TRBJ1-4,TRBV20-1,CSASGGGEKLFF,TGCAGTGCGTCGGGGGGTGGGGAAAAACTGTTTTTT
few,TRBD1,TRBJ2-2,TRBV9,CASSGAGGTGPTGELFF,TGTGCCAGCAGCGGAGCGGGCGGGACAGGCCCCACCGGGGAGCTGTTTTTT
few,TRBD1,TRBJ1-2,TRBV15,CATSKGQGASYGYTF,TGTGCCACCAGCAAAGGACAGGGGGCGTCCTATGGCTACACCTTC
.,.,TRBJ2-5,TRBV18,CASSPLSGVQETQYF,TGTGCCAGCTCACCACTTAGTGGAGTCCAAGAGACCCAGTACTTC
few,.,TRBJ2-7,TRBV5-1,CASSSGADALSYEQYF,TGCGCCAGCAGCTCGGGGGCCGACGCCCTCTCCTACGAGCAGTACTTC
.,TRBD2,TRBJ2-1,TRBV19,CASSTGLAGVYNEQFF,TGTGCCAGTAGTACCGGACTAGCGGGCGTCTACAATGAGCAGTTCTTC
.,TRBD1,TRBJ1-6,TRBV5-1,CASSRGQKEGSPLHF,TGCGCCAGCAGCCGGGGACAGAAGGAGGGTTCACCCCTCCACTTT
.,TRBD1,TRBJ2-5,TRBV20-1,CSGQGQETQYF,TGCAGTGGACAGGGCCAAGAGACCCAGTACTTC
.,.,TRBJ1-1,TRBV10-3,CAISESPGNTEAFF,TGTGCCATCAGTGAGTCGCCGGGGAACACTGAAGCTTTCTTT
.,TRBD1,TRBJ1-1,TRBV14,CASSPQGAGYTEAFF,TGTGCCAGCAGCCCACAGGGGGCGGGTTACACTGAAGCTTTCTTT